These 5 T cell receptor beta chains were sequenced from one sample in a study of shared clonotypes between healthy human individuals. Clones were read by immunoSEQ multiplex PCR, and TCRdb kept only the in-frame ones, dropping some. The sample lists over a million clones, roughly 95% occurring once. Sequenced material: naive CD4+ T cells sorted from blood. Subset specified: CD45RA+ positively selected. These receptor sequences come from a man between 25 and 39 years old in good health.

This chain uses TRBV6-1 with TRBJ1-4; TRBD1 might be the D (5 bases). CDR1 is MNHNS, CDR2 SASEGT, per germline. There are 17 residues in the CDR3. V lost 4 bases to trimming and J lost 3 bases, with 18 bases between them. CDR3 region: CASSVHTTGRANEKLFF. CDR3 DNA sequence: TGTGCCAGCAGTGTACATACTACAGGACGAGCTAATGAAAAACTGTTTTTT.

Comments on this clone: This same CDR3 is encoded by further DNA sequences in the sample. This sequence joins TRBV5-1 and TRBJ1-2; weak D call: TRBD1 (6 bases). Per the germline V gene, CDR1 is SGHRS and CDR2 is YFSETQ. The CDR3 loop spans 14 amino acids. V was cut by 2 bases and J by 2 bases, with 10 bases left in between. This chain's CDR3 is CASSLGQSNYGYTF. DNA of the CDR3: TGCGCCAGCAGCTTAGGACAGTCAAACTATGGCTACACCTTC.

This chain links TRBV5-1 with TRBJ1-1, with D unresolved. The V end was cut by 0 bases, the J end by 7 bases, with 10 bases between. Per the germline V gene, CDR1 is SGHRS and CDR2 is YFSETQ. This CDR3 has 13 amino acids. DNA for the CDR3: TGCGCCAGCAGCTTGGCCCAGGCGGTTGAAGCTTTCTTT. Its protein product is CASSLAQAVEAFF.

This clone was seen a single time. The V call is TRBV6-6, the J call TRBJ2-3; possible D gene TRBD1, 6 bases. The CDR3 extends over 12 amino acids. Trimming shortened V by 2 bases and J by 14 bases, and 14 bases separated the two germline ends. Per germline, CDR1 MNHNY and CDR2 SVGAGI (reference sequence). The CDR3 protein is CASSYIGQRVYF. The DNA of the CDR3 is TGTGCCAGCAGTTACATCGGACAGAGGGTGTATTTT.

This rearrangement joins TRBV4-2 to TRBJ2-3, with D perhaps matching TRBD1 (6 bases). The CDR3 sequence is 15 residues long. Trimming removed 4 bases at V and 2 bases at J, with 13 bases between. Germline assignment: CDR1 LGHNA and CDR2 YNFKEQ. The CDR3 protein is CASSRSDRSTDTQYF. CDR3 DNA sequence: TGTGCCAGCAGCCGATCCGACAGGTCCACAGATACGCAGTATTTT.